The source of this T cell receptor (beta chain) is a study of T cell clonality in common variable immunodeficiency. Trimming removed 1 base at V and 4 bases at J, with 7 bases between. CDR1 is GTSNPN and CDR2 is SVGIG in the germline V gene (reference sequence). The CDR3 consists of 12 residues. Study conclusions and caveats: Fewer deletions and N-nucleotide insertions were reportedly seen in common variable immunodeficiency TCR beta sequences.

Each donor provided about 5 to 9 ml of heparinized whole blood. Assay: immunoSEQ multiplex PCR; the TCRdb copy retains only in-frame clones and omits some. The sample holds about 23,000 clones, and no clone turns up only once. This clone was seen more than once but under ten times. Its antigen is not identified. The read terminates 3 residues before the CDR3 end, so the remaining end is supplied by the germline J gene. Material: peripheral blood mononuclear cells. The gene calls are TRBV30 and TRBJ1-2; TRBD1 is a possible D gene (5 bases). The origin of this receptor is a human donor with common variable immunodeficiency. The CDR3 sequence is CAWSGQGYGYTF. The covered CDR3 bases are TGTGCCTGGAGTGGGCAGGGCTATGGC. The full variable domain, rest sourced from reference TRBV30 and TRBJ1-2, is SQTIHQWPATLVQPVGSPLSLECTVEGTSNPNLYWYRQAAGRGLQLLFYSVGIGQISSEVPQNLSASRPQDRQFILSSKKLLLSDSGFYLCAWSGQGYGYTFGSGTRLTVV.